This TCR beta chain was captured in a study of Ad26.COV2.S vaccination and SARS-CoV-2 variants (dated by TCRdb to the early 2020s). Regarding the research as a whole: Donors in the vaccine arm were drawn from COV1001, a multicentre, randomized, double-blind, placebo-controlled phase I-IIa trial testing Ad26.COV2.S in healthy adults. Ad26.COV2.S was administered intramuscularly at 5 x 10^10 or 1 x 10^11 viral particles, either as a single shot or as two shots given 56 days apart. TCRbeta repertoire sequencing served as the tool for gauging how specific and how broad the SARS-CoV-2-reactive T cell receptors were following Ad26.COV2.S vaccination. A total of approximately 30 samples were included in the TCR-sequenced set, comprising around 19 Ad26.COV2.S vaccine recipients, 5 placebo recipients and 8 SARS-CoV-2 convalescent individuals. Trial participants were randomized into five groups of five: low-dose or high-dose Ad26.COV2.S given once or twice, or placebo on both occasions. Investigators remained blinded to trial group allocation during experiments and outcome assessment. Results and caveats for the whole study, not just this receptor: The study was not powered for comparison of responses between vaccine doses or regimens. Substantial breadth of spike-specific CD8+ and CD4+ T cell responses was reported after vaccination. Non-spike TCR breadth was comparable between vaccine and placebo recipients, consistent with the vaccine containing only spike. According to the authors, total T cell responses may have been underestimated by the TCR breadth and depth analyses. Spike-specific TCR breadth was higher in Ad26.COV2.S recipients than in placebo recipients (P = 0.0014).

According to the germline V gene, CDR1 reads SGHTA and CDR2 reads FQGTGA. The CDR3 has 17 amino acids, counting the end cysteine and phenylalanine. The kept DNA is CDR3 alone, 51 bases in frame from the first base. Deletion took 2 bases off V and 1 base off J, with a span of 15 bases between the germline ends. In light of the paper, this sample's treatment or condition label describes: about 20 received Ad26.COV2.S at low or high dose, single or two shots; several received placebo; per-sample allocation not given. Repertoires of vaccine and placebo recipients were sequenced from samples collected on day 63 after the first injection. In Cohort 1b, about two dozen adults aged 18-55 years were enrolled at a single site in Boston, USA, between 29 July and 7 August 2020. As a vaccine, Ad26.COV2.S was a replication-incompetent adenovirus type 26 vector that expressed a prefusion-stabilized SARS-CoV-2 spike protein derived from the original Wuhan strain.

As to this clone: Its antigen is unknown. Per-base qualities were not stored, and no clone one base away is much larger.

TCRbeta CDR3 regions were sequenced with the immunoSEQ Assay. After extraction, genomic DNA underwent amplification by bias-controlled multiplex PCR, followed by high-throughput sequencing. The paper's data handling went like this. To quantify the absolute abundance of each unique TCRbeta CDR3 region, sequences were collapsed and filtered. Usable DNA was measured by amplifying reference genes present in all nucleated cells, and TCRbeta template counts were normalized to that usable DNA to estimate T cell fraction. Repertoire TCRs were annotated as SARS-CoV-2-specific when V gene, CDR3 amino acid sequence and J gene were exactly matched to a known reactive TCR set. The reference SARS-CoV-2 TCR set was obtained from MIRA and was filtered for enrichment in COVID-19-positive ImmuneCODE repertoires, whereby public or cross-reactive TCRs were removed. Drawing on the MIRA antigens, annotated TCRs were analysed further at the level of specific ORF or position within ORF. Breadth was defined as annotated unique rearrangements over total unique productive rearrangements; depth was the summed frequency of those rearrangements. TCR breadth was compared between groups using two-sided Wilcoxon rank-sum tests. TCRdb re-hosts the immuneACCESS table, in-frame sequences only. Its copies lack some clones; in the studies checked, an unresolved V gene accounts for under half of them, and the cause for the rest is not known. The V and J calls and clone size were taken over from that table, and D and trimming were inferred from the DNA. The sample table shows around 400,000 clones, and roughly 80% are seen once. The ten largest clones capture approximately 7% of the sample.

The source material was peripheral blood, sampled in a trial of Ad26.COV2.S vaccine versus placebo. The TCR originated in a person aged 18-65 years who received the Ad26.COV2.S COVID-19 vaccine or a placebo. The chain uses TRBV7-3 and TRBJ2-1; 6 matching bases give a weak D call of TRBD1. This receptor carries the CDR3 CASSLRQGSGSYNEQFF. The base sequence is TGTGCCAGCAGCTTACGGCAGGGGTCGGGATCCTACAATGAGCAGTTCTTC. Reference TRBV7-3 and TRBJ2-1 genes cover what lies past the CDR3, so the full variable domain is GAGVSQTPSNKVTEKGKYVELRCDPISGHTALYWYRQSLGQGPEFLIYFQGTGAADDSGLPNDRFFAVRPEGSVSTLKIQRTERGDSAVYLCASSLRQGSGSYNEQFFGPGTRLTVL.